One sample yielded the 29 T cell receptor beta chains listed below, sequenced in a study of shared clonotypes between healthy human individuals. Repertoires were generated with immunoSEQ multiplex PCR, while TCRdb's copy carries only in-frame clones and drops some. The repertoire holds about 2 million clones, with about 95% as singletons. Naive CD8 cells lacked CD45RO and underwent positive selection for CCR7, leaving out terminally differentiated effector memory CD45RA+ cells. The material sequenced was naive CD8+ T cells sorted from blood. Every receptor here comes from a man in his late teens or twenties in good health.

Turning to this clone: Its ends do not fully match the called genes, so a read error is possible. This CDR3 is CASSRTGDGNRPQHF. Here the CDR3 DNA reads TGCGCCAGCAGTCGAACAGGGGATGGCAATCGGCCCCAGCATTTT. The V and J genes are TRBV5-1 and TRBJ1-5; 7 bases fit TRBD1. Germline CDR1 and CDR2: SGHRS and YFSETQ. There are 15 residues in the CDR3.

The rearrangement joins TRBV9 to TRBJ2-2, with D perhaps given as TRBD1 or TRBD2 (6 bases each). Trimming removed 6 bases from V and 3 bases from J, with 9 bases in between. Germline V gene data show CDR1 as SGDLS and CDR2 as YYNGEE. CDR3 length: 13 residues. CDR3 nucleotide sequence: TGTGCCAGCACGGGGGCCCACACCGGGGAGCTGTTTTTT. Translation gives CASTGAHTGELFF.

The chain recombines TRBV13 with TRBJ2-7; 7 bases are shared with TRBD2. Germline CDR1 is PRHDT and CDR2 is FYEKMQ (reference sequence). Trimming cost V 2 bases and J 6 bases; bases outside gene matches: 13. This CDR3 contains 16 residues. The CDR3 region is CASSLNPHWGGTEQYF. In DNA, the CDR3 is TGTGCCAGCAGCTTAAACCCCCATTGGGGGGGGACCGAGCAGTACTTC.

On this clone itself: Other DNA sequences within the sample encode an identical CDR3. The chain's CDR3 is CASSLAGEAFF. In DNA form, the CDR3 reads TGTGCCAGCAGCTTAGCAGGGGAAGCTTTCTTT. This sequence joins TRBV7-9 and TRBJ1-1; D unclear. Trimming took off 0 bases at V and 8 bases at J, with 4 bases between the two ends. The CDR3 is made up of 11 amino acids. The germline V gene has CDR1 SEHNR and CDR2 FQNEAQ (reference sequence).

This CDR3 is CASSQEPAYNEQFF. CDR3 sequence (DNA): TGCGCCAGCAGCCAAGAGCCTGCCTACAATGAGCAGTTCTTC. This chain connects TRBV4-1 to TRBJ2-1; no clear D. The germline gives CDR1 MGHRA, CDR2 YSYEKL. The CDR3 is 14 amino acids. Trimming removed 0 bases at V and 2 bases at J, with 5 bases between.

This clone appeared once. The same CDR3 arises from other DNA sequences in this sample as well. The V and J genes are TRBV2 and TRBJ2-7; D is unclear. The germline V and J ends were trimmed by 3 bases and 0 bases, with 6 bases remaining between them. The CDR3 is 13 amino acids. CDR1 SNHLY and CDR2 FYNNEI come from the germline V gene. This CDR3 reads CASSDGTSYEQYF. CDR3 DNA sequence: TGTGCCAGCAGTGATGGTACCTCCTACGAGCAGTACTTC.

J is TRBJ2-3 and V is TRBV9, with D hard to call. V lost 3 bases, J lost 5 bases, and 7 bases lay in between. This CDR3 has 12 residues. Germline assignment: CDR1 SGDLS and CDR2 YYNGEE. The CDR3 sequence: CASSELGDTQYF. Written as DNA, the CDR3 is TGTGCCAGCAGCGAGCTCGGAGATACGCAGTATTTT.

V is TRBV5-4 and J is TRBJ2-7, with D unclear. This CDR3 is built from 14 residues. Looked up from germline, CDR1 is SGHNT and CDR2 is YYREEE (reference sequence). Trimming took 0 bases from V and 6 from J, leaving 13 bases between them. The DNA of the CDR3 is TGTGCCAGCAGCTTGGTCGGGCAGTTAAGCGAGCAGTACTTC. Its translation: CASSLVGQLSEQYF.

In the case of this clone: One junction end does not reproduce the germline sequence, and a read error may be involved. The chain links TRBV10-3 to TRBJ2-5, with 7 bases identical to TRBD1. The germline gives CDR1 ENHRY, CDR2 SYGVKD. The CDR3 runs 14 residues. CDR3 in amino acids: CASSVRDRQETQYF. The CDR3 bases are TGTGCCAGCAGTGTTCGGGACAGACAAGAGACCCAGTACTTC.

The V gene is TRBV4-3, the J gene TRBJ2-3; tentatively, D is TRBD2 (6 bases). The CDR3 totals 12 residues. With 4 bases removed from V and 5 bases from J, the gap between germline ends came to 7 bases. Germline values: CDR1 LGHNA, CDR2 YSLEER. CDR3 sequence reads: CASSPGEDTQYF. The CDR3 DNA reads as TGCGCCAGCAGCCCGGGGGAAGATACGCAGTATTTT.

The rearrangement uses TRBV6-1 and TRBJ2-1, with no clear D. The V gene's germline CDR1 is MNHNS and CDR2 SASEGT. Trimming shortened V by 4 bases and J by 0 bases, and 7 bases separated the two germline ends. This CDR3 comprises 14 residues. The CDR3 loop reads CASSVASSYNEQFF. The CDR3 nucleotides are TGTGCCAGCAGTGTGGCTAGCTCCTACAATGAGCAGTTCTTC.

On this clone itself: Other DNA sequences in this sample translate to the same CDR3. The V call is TRBV2, the J call TRBJ2-5, with D unclear. The CDR3 length is 13 residues. Germline V gene sequence: CDR1 SNHLY, CDR2 FYNNEI. V dropped 3 bases and J dropped 2 bases, with 7 bases sitting between them. The CDR3 bases are TGTGCCAGCAGTGAGGCGGTTCAAGAGACCCAGTACTTC. Its protein is CASSEAVQETQYF.

The chain carries TRBV5-1 and TRBJ1-2; D may be TRBD1 (5 bases). This CDR3 contains 13 residues. The V gene lost 3 bases and the J gene lost 4 bases, with 10 bases spanning the gap. From germline, CDR1 is SGHRS and CDR2 YFSETQ. CDR3 sequence (DNA): TGCGCCAGCAGCTCGACAGCGCTCTATGGCTACACCTTC. It codes for CASSSTALYGYTF.

The genes are TRBV2 and TRBJ2-7; 10 bases match TRBD1. Trimming at V came to 8 bases and at J to 7 bases, leaving 11 bases not matched to a gene. This CDR3 contains 14 residues. CDR1 SNHLY and CDR2 FYNNEI come from the germline V gene. The CDR3 reads CASSLGQGGSEQYF. In DNA, the CDR3 is TGTGCCAGCTCCCTTGGACAGGGGGGGAGTGAGCAGTACTTC.

The chain couples TRBV28 to TRBJ2-7; 12 positions agree with TRBD1. Germline V gene data show CDR1 as MDHEN and CDR2 as SYDVKM. This CDR3 has 15 amino acids. V shed 6 bases and J 7 bases; nucleotides not matched to a gene: 10. CDR3 DNA: TGTGCCAGCAGCCTGGGACAGGGGGCGCTTCATGAGCAGTACTTC. Amino acids: CASSLGQGALHEQYF.

The chain joins TRBV19 to TRBJ2-7; 7 positions match TRBD2. In germline, CDR1 is LNHDA, CDR2 SQIVND (reference sequence). The V gene end was trimmed by 3 bases and the J gene end by 4 bases; junction bases not matched to a gene: 3. The length of the CDR3 is 13 residues. CDR3 sequence reads: CASSMRGLYEQYF. CDR3 coding DNA: TGTGCCAGTAGTATGAGGGGACTATACGAGCAGTACTTC.

About this clone: The sample has other DNA sequences that encode this CDR3 too. The chain links TRBV6-5 to TRBJ1-2; TRBD1 aligns across 8 bases. The V gene's germline CDR1 is MNHEY and CDR2 SVGAGI. Trimming took 2 bases from V and 6 from J; bases not matched to a gene: 2. This CDR3 has 13 residues. The CDR3 protein is CASSYGQGDGYTF. For the CDR3, the DNA is TGTGCCAGCAGTTACGGACAGGGCGATGGCTACACCTTC.

This rearrangement joins TRBV2 to TRBJ2-7; 12 positions match TRBD2. Germline lookup yields CDR1 SNHLY and CDR2 FYNNEI. J gave up 1 base and V 1 base, and 11 bases lay outside the gene matches. The CDR3 has 19 residues. The CDR3 is CASSEEEGTSGYLSYEQYF. The CDR3 DNA is TGTGCCAGCAGTGAAGAGGAGGGGACTAGCGGGTACTTATCCTACGAGCAGTACTTC.

The rearrangement uses TRBV11-2 and TRBJ2-7; no reliable D call. Trimming took off 7 bases at V and 2 bases at J, with 12 bases between the two ends. The CDR3 is made up of 13 amino acids. Germline loops: CDR1 SGHAT, CDR2 FQNNGV. Written as DNA, the CDR3 is TGTGCCAGCACCCCCCCGGAGACCTACGAGCAGTACTTC. Its translation: CASTPPETYEQYF.

The chain has TRBV27 and TRBJ2-4; TRBD2 is a possible D gene (5 bases). The CDR3 has 13 amino acids. Trimming removed 3 bases from V and 7 bases from J, with 10 bases in between. Looked up from germline, CDR1 is MNHEY and CDR2 is SMNVEV (reference sequence). For the CDR3, the DNA is TGTGCCAGCAGTTTGGGAGATAGTAACATTCAGTACTTC. Residues: CASSLGDSNIQYF.

This clone was picked up a small number of times. The J gene is TRBJ1-1, the V gene TRBV30; D is undetermined. This CDR3 comprises 12 residues. Per germline, CDR1 GTSNPN and CDR2 SVGIG (reference sequence). V was cut by 2 bases and J by 0 bases, with 4 bases left in between. CDR3 DNA: TGTGCCTGGAGTTTTCTGAACACTGAAGCTTTCTTT. Residues: CAWSFLNTEAFF.

Of note for this clone: Distinct nucleotide sequences in the sample also encode this CDR3. The rearrangement uses TRBV9 and TRBJ1-1; D is perhaps TRBD1 (5 bases). Germline CDR1 is SGDLS and CDR2 is YYNGEE. The CDR3 is made up of 15 amino acids. The germline V and J ends were trimmed by 1 base and 1 base, with 11 bases remaining between them. CDR3 bases: TGTGCCAGCAGCGTAAATCGGGGCCCGAACACTGAAGCTTTCTTT. Translating it yields CASSVNRGPNTEAFF.

The chain recombines TRBV5-6 with TRBJ2-7, with a tentative D call TRBD2 (5 bases). The CDR3 is made up of 14 amino acids. Per the germline V gene, CDR1 is SGHDT and CDR2 is YYEEEE. V was cut by 1 base and J by 0 bases, with 8 bases left in between. CDR3 loop: CASSLYGNSYEQYF. CDR3 DNA sequence: TGTGCCAGCAGCTTGTACGGGAACTCCTACGAGCAGTACTTC.

This chain uses TRBV7-9 with TRBJ1-1; the D gene is possibly TRBD1 (5 bases). The CDR3 runs to 15 residues. Germline-derived CDR1 and CDR2 are SEHNR and FQNEAQ (reference sequence). Trimming took off 5 bases at V and 0 bases at J, with 13 bases between the two ends. The CDR3 DNA reads TGTGCCAGCAGCCCGGGGGTAGGGTTGAACACTGAAGCTTTCTTT. Translation: CASSPGVGLNTEAFF.

The sample holds one count of this clone. CDR3 in DNA: TGTGCCAGCAGTGCTTGGGCAGACACCTGGGGAGAGACCCAGTACTTC. This translates into CASSAWADTWGETQYF. This rearrangement joins TRBV6-1 to TRBJ2-5; no definite D call. V was trimmed by 4 bases and J by 4 bases, leaving 19 bases between them. CDR1 and CDR2 from the germline V gene are MNHNS and SASEGT. The length of the CDR3 is 16 residues.

This clone was observed a few times. Here the CDR3 DNA reads TGTGCCAGCTCACCACCGACGGAGGGCTCTAATCAGCCCCAGCATTTT. Protein sequence: CASSPPTEGSNQPQHF. The chain recombines TRBV18 with TRBJ1-5, with no clear D. Germline values: CDR1 KGHSH, CDR2 LQKENI. The CDR3 runs to 16 residues. Trimming left V 0 bases short and J 4 bases short, with 13 bases between.

The V gene is TRBV27, the J gene TRBJ2-1; the D gene is possibly TRBD2 (6 bases). The CDR3 consists of 16 residues. The germline gives CDR1 MNHEY, CDR2 SMNVEV (reference sequence). The V gene lost 4 bases and the J gene lost 4 bases, with 17 bases spanning the gap. The CDR3 sequence is CASSSPSSAGYNEQFF. DNA for the CDR3: TGTGCCAGCAGTTCCCCTTCTAGCGCGGGATACAATGAGCAGTTCTTC.

This chain uses TRBV19 with TRBJ2-1; D remains unclear. This CDR3 spans 10 amino acids. The V end was cut by 9 bases, the J end by 4 bases, with 4 bases between. In germline, CDR1 is LNHDA, CDR2 SQIVND (reference sequence). CDR3 loop: CASGYNEQFF. The CDR3 DNA is TGTGCCAGCGGTTACAATGAGCAGTTCTTC.

The CDR3 loop is CASSPASGGNTDTQYF. The CDR3 nucleotides read TGTGCCAGCAGTCCCGCTAGCGGGGGGAACACAGATACGCAGTATTTT. The chain joins TRBV2 to TRBJ2-3; 11 bases match TRBD2. The J segment lost 2 bases and the V segment lost 5 bases, leaving 6 bases of the junction unmatched. The germline CDR1 and CDR2 sequences are SNHLY and FYNNEI. This CDR3 contains 16 residues.